This T cell receptor (beta chain) was retrieved from a study of T-cell reconstitution after alpha-beta-depleted transplantation in children. The germline V gene has CDR1 DFQATT and CDR2 SNEGSKA (reference sequence). The CDR3 has 17 residues. Unmatched junction bases numbered 10, after V lost 5 bases and J lost 0 bases. Unique molecular identifiers featured in how the TCRbeta library was prepared. One entry per CDR3 protein, called by TCRdb with MiXCR from the PCR reads. The table records hundreds of thousands of distinct CDR3 sequences, about 15% of them present only once. This clonotype was detected only a few times.

The clonotype originates from a human donor who donated a stem cell graft to a child with acute myeloid leukemia. The sample here was PBMCs from the stem cell graft donor, taken from the stem cell graft. V and J are TRBV20-1 and TRBJ2-1; TRBD2 matches at 10 bases. The CDR3 DNA reads TGCAGTGCTTTAGGTAGCGGGGGGCCCAGCTCCTACAATGAGCAGTTCTTC. This gives the protein CSALGSGGPSSYNEQFF.